This T cell receptor beta chain came from a study of OX40 agonist ivuxolimab in advanced cancers. General notes on the study: Ivuxolimab, which targeted the costimulatory receptor OX40 (CD134), was an agonistic, fully human IgG2 monoclonal antibody. Prior anti-PD-1, anti-PD-L1 or anti-CTLA-4 therapy was permitted, and approximately 42% of dose-escalation patients had received checkpoint inhibitors. Of the approximately 54 patients in dose escalation, around 19 had hepatocellular carcinoma, some 15 had melanoma, 9 had renal cell carcinoma and 9 had head and neck cancer. Partial responses occurred in three dose-escalation patients: two with cutaneous melanoma and one with hepatocellular carcinoma. The monotherapy dose-escalation portion (N of about 50 patients) of the phase I ivuxolimab trial is reported in the paper. In the dose-escalation cohort, around 80% of patients were male, and the mean age was 60 years with a range of about 20 to 80. The purpose of peripheral TCRbeta sequencing was to test whether ivuxolimab changed TCR sequence diversity and led to clonal T-cell expansion. Intravenous ivuxolimab was administered to patients every 2 weeks at six dose levels: 0.01, 0.1, 0.3, 1.5, 3 and 10 mg/kg. Overall results and qualifications from the work: Clonal expansion of both CD4+ and CD8+ blood T cells was observed from baseline to week 6 at doses 0.1 to 3.0 mg/kg. The antigen specificity of the peripheral T cells that underwent clonal expansion was not determined. Low levels of normalized T-cell clonal expansion were also seen in some nonresponding patients. In the 0.1-3.0 mg/kg groups, partial responders had among the lowest normalized peripheral clonal expansion, particularly in CD8+ T cells. On average, CD8+ T cells showed more expanded clones than CD4+ T cells after ivuxolimab.

Regarding this clone: There is no known antigen for this receptor. Within one base of it there is no much larger clone, and no base qualities were kept.

The trial excluded patients who had a history of autoimmune disease or were on systemic immunosuppression. Peripheral blood for TCR sequencing was collected from all dose cohorts at baseline, on cycle 4 day 1, and on cycle 7 day 1. The samples were drawn from a first-in-human, open-label, multicenter phase I dose-escalation trial of ivuxolimab. Adults with locally advanced or metastatic head and neck squamous cell, hepatocellular, melanoma or renal cell carcinoma were enrolled in the trial. Before TCR sequencing, CD4+ and CD8+ T cells were separately sorted from peripheral blood. For sequencing of the TCRbeta CDR3 region, genomic DNA was extracted from the sorted cells. The immunoSEQ Assay was used to sequence the TCRbeta CDR3 regions. TCRdb holds this immuneACCESS table with in-frame rearrangements only. Some clones are missing; in checked studies, unresolved V genes explain under half, and the rest has no known cause. The sample yields tens of thousands of clones; almost 85% were counted once. The biggest ten clones account for 4.5% to 5.5% of the sample.

The input for sequencing was CD4+ or CD8+ T cells sorted from blood, taken in a trial of the OX40 agonist ivuxolimab. The receptor was derived from an adult with an advanced solid tumor such as melanoma, head and neck, liver or kidney cancer.

The CDR3 corresponds to CASSPPRWLREASYNEQFF. The DNA sequence is given as TGTGCCAGCAGCCCGCCCCGTTGGTTGCGGGAGGCCTCCTACAATGAGCAGTTCTTC. The rearrangement combines TRBV21-1 with TRBJ2-1; TRBD2, the D gene given by the table, was not confirmed from the DNA. TRBV21-1 is termed a pseudogene. Including cysteine and phenylalanine, the CDR3 has 19 amino acids. Of all the DNA, just the CDR3 is kept, 57 bases in frame from base 1.